Listed here is a single TCR beta chain. As yet, its antigen is unknown. V dropped 4 bases and J dropped 2; count of bases not matched to a gene: 4. Per germline, CDR1 SGHAT and CDR2 FQNNGV. The CDR3 length is 15 residues. The data were taken from a study of T cell responses to AZD1222 COVID-19 vaccine. Findings of the study overall: The number of AZD1222 recipients seropositive at baseline was only 6 or 7.

Data came from immunoSEQ multiplex PCR; TCRdb stores just in-frame clones and leaves some out. This sample has 120,000 or so clones, with approximately 90% found just once. The origin of this receptor is an adult in good health. The source was peripheral blood, collected on day 0 of MenACWY control vaccination. The V and J genes are TRBV11-2 and TRBJ1-4, with 7 positions matching TRBD1. The CDR3 coding sequence is TGTGCCAGCAGCTACAGGGGTTCGACTAATGAAAAACTGTTTTTT. As protein: CASSYRGSTNEKLFF.